This TCR beta chain was recovered during a study of brain T cells in children with intractable seizures. Trimming removed 4 bases from V and 5 bases from J, with 18 bases in between. The CDR3 covers 17 residues. Per germline, CDR1 SEHNR and CDR2 FQNEAQ (reference sequence). This clone was seen only once. Only in-frame clones appear in the TCRdb table, and some are missing; sequencing was by immunoSEQ multiplex PCR. The sample comprises fewer than 85,000 clones, around 93% of which are singletons, and approximately 1.5% rests with the top ten. The gene calls are TRBV7-9 and TRBJ1-6; D perhaps matches TRBD1 (5 bases). Source: peripheral blood, taken at surgery. This clonotype was sampled from a boy less than two years old with tuberous sclerosis and intractable seizures. The CDR3 DNA reads TGTGCCAGCAGCTCCCCCGGGGGAGGGACTGATAATTCACCCCTCCACTTT. Translating it yields CASSSPGGGTDNSPLHF.